This T cell receptor beta chain was identified in a study of vaccination and CD4 T cells after COVID-19. Sequencing of the DNA from cultured CD4+ T cells was carried out with the Oncomine TCR Beta short-read assay. Cultured CD4+ T cells yielded the extracted genomic DNA. TCRdb re-called the PCR reads with MiXCR, one entry per CDR3 protein. The sample records approximately 9,700 distinct CDR3 sequences, 55% to 75% being singletons. Note on this clonotype: Its antigen is currently unknown.

Treatment defined: approximately nine-day PBMC culture with coronavirus spike peptide pools or control peptides (ViraFEST assay). The CDR3 is 12 residues long. CDR1 MGHRA and CDR2 YSYEKL come from the germline V gene. The V and J ends lost 1 base and 5 bases respectively, with 4 bases between them. Sequencing used CD4+ T cells from blood, cultured in vitro. This TCR derives from a human donor who had recovered from COVID-19. The chain has TRBV4-1 and TRBJ2-3, with no clear D. This chain's CDR3 is CASSQVLDTQYF. CDR3 DNA sequence: TGCGCCAGCAGCCAAGTATTAGATACGCAGTATTTT.